This is a list of T cell receptor beta chains from one sample in a study of blood T cell repertoires in COVID-19. Only in-frame clones appear in the TCRdb table, and some are missing; sequencing was by immunoSEQ multiplex PCR. The repertoire holds 150,000 to 200,000 clones, with just under 85% as singletons. The sequenced sample was peripheral blood. The origin of the receptors is a man between 40 and 49 years old who had recovered from COVID-19. Both conserved end residues are part of each CDR3. The D gene is left open where the match is weak. Expanded clones get a size class; other rows say once, few or many, or leave the size out.

J gene: TRBJ1-2
V gene: TRBV6-5
clone size: few
D gene: .
CDR3 length: 14
CDR3 protein: CASTTDTANYGYTF
CDR3 DNA: TGTGCCAGCACCACGGACACAGCTAACTATGGCTACACCTTC

J gene: TRBJ1-4
V gene: TRBV28
clone size: .
D gene: .
CDR3 length: 14
CDR3 protein: CASSNGGANEKLFF
CDR3 DNA: TGTGCCAGCAGCAATGGGGGGGCGAATGAAAAACTGTTTTTT

J gene: TRBJ2-1
V gene: TRBV18
clone size: .
D gene: TRBD1
CDR3 length: 15
CDR3 protein: CASSPGQGSYNEQFF
CDR3 DNA: TGTGCCAGCTCACCAGGACAGGGCTCCTACAATGAGCAGTTCTTC

J gene: TRBJ2-5
V gene: TRBV2
clone size: .
D gene: TRBD2
CDR3 length: 15
CDR3 protein: CASRAERGPQETQYF
CDR3 DNA: TGTGCCAGCAGAGCAGAGCGGGGGCCCCAAGAGACCCAGTACTTC

J gene: TRBJ2-7
V gene: TRBV6-5
clone size: .
D gene: .
CDR3 length: 14
CDR3 protein: CASTGPIGGYEQYF
CDR3 DNA: TGTGCCAGTACAGGGCCGATAGGTGGCTACGAGCAGTACTTC

J gene: TRBJ1-5
V gene: TRBV6-5
clone size: .
D gene: TRBD1
CDR3 length: 15
CDR3 protein: CASNVGQGGAQPQHF
CDR3 DNA: TGTGCCAGCAACGTTGGACAGGGAGGGGCTCAGCCCCAGCATTTT

J gene: TRBJ2-1
V gene: TRBV24-1
clone size: few
D gene: TRBD2
CDR3 length: 20
CDR3 protein: CATSDFKGLAGSNSYNEQFF
CDR3 DNA: TGTGCCACCAGTGATTTTAAGGGACTAGCGGGATCGAACTCCTACAATGAGCAGTTCTTC

J gene: TRBJ2-3
V gene: TRBV7-8
clone size: .
D gene: TRBD2
CDR3 length: 17
CDR3 protein: CASSLARLAERTDTQYF
CDR3 DNA: TGTGCCAGCAGCTTAGCACGACTAGCGGAACGCACAGATACGCAGTATTTT

J gene: TRBJ1-2
V gene: TRBV19
clone size: .
D gene: TRBD1
CDR3 length: 13
CDR3 protein: CASSDGQAYGYTF
CDR3 DNA: TGTGCCAGTAGTGACGGACAGGCCTATGGCTACACCTTC

J gene: TRBJ2-7
V gene: TRBV28
clone size: .
D gene: TRBD1
CDR3 length: 14
CDR3 protein: CASSLGTGSYEQYF
CDR3 DNA: TGTGCCAGCAGTTTAGGGACAGGGTCCTACGAGCAGTACTTC

J gene: TRBJ1-6
V gene: TRBV7-6
clone size: .
D gene: .
CDR3 length: 15
CDR3 protein: CASSLVGQGGSPLHF
CDR3 DNA: TGTGCCAGCAGCTTAGTTGGGCAGGGAGGTTCACCCCTCCACTTT

J gene: TRBJ1-4
V gene: TRBV28
clone size: few
D gene: .
CDR3 length: 15
CDR3 protein: CASSTLAGGYEKLFF
CDR3 DNA: TGTGCCAGCAGTACCTTGGCGGGGGGGTATGAAAAACTGTTTTTT

J gene: TRBJ2-4
V gene: TRBV6-5
clone size: .
D gene: .
CDR3 length: 13
CDR3 protein: CASTQTQGNIQYF
CDR3 DNA: TGTGCCAGCACCCAAACCCAGGGAAACATTCAGTACTTC

J gene: TRBJ2-7
V gene: TRBV27
clone size: .
D gene: .
CDR3 length: 14
CDR3 protein: CASSPSIEGDEQYF
CDR3 DNA: TGTGCCAGCAGTCCCTCAATCGAGGGCGACGAGCAGTACTTC

J gene: TRBJ2-1
V gene: TRBV2
clone size: .
D gene: TRBD2
CDR3 length: 15
CDR3 protein: CASSVELAGSNEQFF
CDR3 DNA: TGTGCCAGCAGTGTCGAGCTAGCGGGAAGCAATGAGCAGTTCTTC

J gene: TRBJ2-5
V gene: TRBV6-5
clone size: few
D gene: .
CDR3 length: 15
CDR3 protein: CASRGGGEGSETQYF
CDR3 DNA: TGTGCCAGCAGAGGGGGTGGTGAGGGGTCAGAGACCCAGTACTTC

J gene: TRBJ2-3
V gene: TRBV5-1
clone size: .
D gene: .
CDR3 length: 15
CDR3 protein: CASSLRGGSVDTQYF
CDR3 DNA: TGCGCCAGCAGCTTGCGGGGTGGGAGTGTAGATACGCAGTATTTT

J gene: TRBJ1-5
V gene: TRBV2
clone size: .
D gene: .
CDR3 length: 16
CDR3 protein: CASSDEGVQSNQPQHF
CDR3 DNA: TGTGCCAGCAGTGATGAGGGGGTTCAAAGCAATCAGCCCCAGCATTTT

J gene: TRBJ2-7
V gene: TRBV19
clone size: .
D gene: TRBD1
CDR3 length: 17
CDR3 protein: CASSIWYSGTGTYEQYF
CDR3 DNA: TGTGCCAGTAGTATATGGTATTCAGGGACAGGCACCTACGAGCAGTACTTC

J gene: TRBJ1-4
V gene: TRBV5-6
clone size: .
D gene: TRBD1
CDR3 length: 14
CDR3 protein: CASALGQTNEKLFF
CDR3 DNA: TGTGCCAGCGCACTGGGACAGACAAATGAAAAACTGTTTTTT

J gene: TRBJ2-7
V gene: TRBV6-2/TRBV6-3
clone size: .
D gene: .
CDR3 length: 14
CDR3 protein: CASSAELGGYEQYF
CDR3 DNA: TGTGCCAGCAGTGCGGAGCTGGGGGGCTACGAGCAGTACTTC

J gene: TRBJ1-1
V gene: TRBV11-2
clone size: .
D gene: .
CDR3 length: 14
CDR3 protein: CASSLDLGNTEAFF
CDR3 DNA: TGTGCCAGCAGCTTAGATCTAGGGAACACTGAAGCTTTCTTT

J gene: TRBJ1-1
V gene: TRBV30
clone size: .
D gene: .
CDR3 length: 13
CDR3 protein: CAWSVGPNTEAFF
CDR3 DNA: TGTGCCTGGAGTGTGGGGCCGAACACTGAAGCTTTCTTT

J gene: TRBJ2-5
V gene: TRBV25-1
clone size: .
D gene: TRBD2
CDR3 length: 16
CDR3 protein: CASSERGGLAGETQYF
CDR3 DNA: TGTGCCAGCAGTGAAAGGGGCGGACTAGCGGGAGAGACCCAGTACTTC

J gene: TRBJ2-1
V gene: TRBV30
clone size: .
D gene: .
CDR3 length: 13
CDR3 protein: CAWSSTGYNEQFF
CDR3 DNA: TGTGCCTGGAGTTCGACTGGCTACAATGAGCAGTTCTTC

J gene: TRBJ2-3
V gene: TRBV5-8
clone size: .
D gene: .
CDR3 length: 16
CDR3 protein: CASSLGAGTTTDTQYF
CDR3 DNA: TGTGCCAGCAGCTTGGGGGCGGGAACTACCACAGATACGCAGTATTTT

J gene: TRBJ1-6
V gene: TRBV6-6
clone size: .
D gene: .
CDR3 length: 13
CDR3 protein: CASSLTQDSPLHF
CDR3 DNA: TGTGCCAGCAGTCTTACTCAAGATTCACCCCTCCACTTT

J gene: TRBJ1-1
V gene: TRBV7-8
clone size: .
D gene: .
CDR3 length: 15
CDR3 protein: CASSLEGRAGTEAFF
CDR3 DNA: TGTGCCAGCAGCTTAGAAGGCAGGGCGGGAACTGAAGCTTTCTTT

J gene: TRBJ2-2
V gene: TRBV29-1
clone size: .
D gene: TRBD1
CDR3 length: 15
CDR3 protein: CSVHGQGAGTGELFF
CDR3 DNA: TGCAGCGTTCACGGACAGGGGGCCGGGACCGGGGAGCTGTTTTTT

J gene: TRBJ1-1
V gene: TRBV5-5
clone size: few
D gene: .
CDR3 length: 14
CDR3 protein: CASSFGQSNTEAFF
CDR3 DNA: TGTGCCAGCAGCTTTGGACAGTCCAACACTGAAGCTTTCTTT

J gene: TRBJ2-1
V gene: TRBV12-5
clone size: .
D gene: .
CDR3 length: 16
CDR3 protein: CASGLHPTKSNNEQFF
CDR3 DNA: TGTGCTAGTGGTTTGCATCCGACAAAGTCTAACAATGAGCAGTTCTTC

J gene: TRBJ2-5
V gene: TRBV6-6
clone size: .
D gene: .
CDR3 length: 15
CDR3 protein: CASSPEWGGGETQYF
CDR3 DNA: TGTGCCAGCAGCCCCGAGTGGGGCGGAGGGGAGACCCAGTACTTC

J gene: TRBJ1-6
V gene: TRBV6-4
clone size: .
D gene: TRBD1
CDR3 length: 16
CDR3 protein: CASSDWGQAIRGALHF
CDR3 DNA: TGTGCCAGCAGTGACTGGGGACAGGCCATAAGAGGGGCCCTCCACTTT

J gene: TRBJ2-7
V gene: TRBV6-2/TRBV6-3
clone size: .
D gene: TRBD1
CDR3 length: 16
CDR3 protein: CASSQHDRVRPYEQYF
CDR3 DNA: TGTGCCAGCAGTCAGCACGACAGGGTACGTCCCTACGAGCAGTACTTC

J gene: TRBJ1-2
V gene: TRBV9
clone size: .
D gene: .
CDR3 length: 16
CDR3 protein: CASSVGVGALGYGYTF
CDR3 DNA: TGTGCCAGCAGCGTAGGGGTAGGGGCCCTCGGCTATGGCTACACCTTC

J gene: TRBJ2-1
V gene: TRBV2
clone size: .
D gene: TRBD2
CDR3 length: 15
CDR3 protein: CASITGGSSYNEQFF
CDR3 DNA: TGTGCCAGCATAACGGGAGGGAGCTCCTACAATGAGCAGTTCTTC

J gene: TRBJ1-6
V gene: TRBV2
clone size: .
D gene: .
CDR3 length: 18
CDR3 protein: CASGDPFWTVSYNSPLHF
CDR3 DNA: TGTGCCAGCGGGGATCCCTTTTGGACAGTCTCCTATAATTCACCCCTCCACTTT

J gene: TRBJ2-5
V gene: TRBV10-3
clone size: .
D gene: TRBD1
CDR3 length: 18
CDR3 protein: CASTAMFGTGGFGETQYF
CDR3 DNA: TGTGCCTCCACGGCGATGTTCGGGACAGGGGGCTTTGGGGAGACCCAGTACTTC

J gene: TRBJ2-6
V gene: TRBV5-5
clone size: .
D gene: .
CDR3 length: 15
CDR3 protein: CASSLERTGANVLTF
CDR3 DNA: TGTGCCAGCAGCTTGGAGAGAACTGGGGCCAACGTCCTGACTTTC

J gene: TRBJ2-2
V gene: TRBV2
clone size: .
D gene: .
CDR3 length: 15
CDR3 protein: CASSSGSRSTGELFF
CDR3 DNA: TGTGCCAGCAGTAGTGGGAGCAGAAGCACCGGGGAGCTGTTTTTT

J gene: TRBJ1-6
V gene: TRBV2
clone size: many
D gene: TRBD1
CDR3 length: 13
CDR3 protein: CASRDRGFSPLHF
CDR3 DNA: TGTGCCAGCAGGGACAGGGGGTTTTCACCCCTCCACTTT

J gene: TRBJ2-7
V gene: TRBV7-9
clone size: .
D gene: TRBD2
CDR3 length: 14
CDR3 protein: CASSQSGASYEQYF
CDR3 DNA: TGTGCCAGCAGTCAGAGCGGGGCTTCCTACGAGCAGTACTTC

J gene: TRBJ1-1
V gene: TRBV6-2/TRBV6-3
clone size: .
D gene: .
CDR3 length: 14
CDR3 protein: CASSYYKAGTEAFF
CDR3 DNA: TGTGCCAGCAGTTACTATAAGGCGGGCACTGAAGCTTTCTTT

J gene: TRBJ2-5
V gene: TRBV5-5
clone size: .
D gene: TRBD2
CDR3 length: 16
CDR3 protein: CASSRAGRGGQETQYF
CDR3 DNA: TGTGCCAGCAGCCGCGCCGGGCGCGGGGGCCAAGAGACCCAGTACTTC

J gene: TRBJ2-5
V gene: TRBV24-1
clone size: .
D gene: TRBD1
CDR3 length: 16
CDR3 protein: CATSSPDRGQTKTQYF
CDR3 DNA: TGTGCCACCAGTAGCCCGGACAGGGGGCAGACGAAGACCCAGTACTTC

J gene: TRBJ1-6
V gene: TRBV2
clone size: .
D gene: TRBD1
CDR3 length: 15
CDR3 protein: CASSSSDRANSPLHF
CDR3 DNA: TGTGCCAGCAGCAGCTCCGACAGGGCCAATTCACCCCTCCACTTT

J gene: TRBJ1-2
V gene: TRBV3-1/TRBV3-2
clone size: .
D gene: .
CDR3 length: 15
CDR3 protein: CASSQERTGDYGYTF
CDR3 DNA: TGTGCCAGCAGCCAAGAACGTACAGGCGACTATGGCTACACCTTC

J gene: TRBJ2-1
V gene: TRBV6-5
clone size: .
D gene: .
CDR3 length: 15
CDR3 protein: CASSSGGLSYNEQFF
CDR3 DNA: TGTGCCAGCAGTTCTGGGGGACTCTCCTACAATGAGCAGTTCTTC

J gene: TRBJ1-2
V gene: TRBV6-5
clone size: .
D gene: TRBD1
CDR3 length: 15
CDR3 protein: CASSRGDSRNYGYTF
CDR3 DNA: TGTGCCAGCAGTCGAGGGGACAGCAGGAACTATGGCTACACCTTC

J gene: TRBJ2-3
V gene: TRBV11-2
clone size: .
D gene: .
CDR3 length: 14
CDR3 protein: CASSATGGPDTQYF
CDR3 DNA: TGTGCCAGCAGCGCCACCGGAGGGCCAGATACGCAGTATTTT

J gene: TRBJ1-2
V gene: TRBV7-3
clone size: once
D gene: .
CDR3 length: 13
CDR3 protein: CASATGQEAGYTF
CDR3 DNA: TGTGCCAGCGCTACGGGCCAGGAGGCGGGCTACACCTTC

J gene: TRBJ1-5
V gene: TRBV7-2
clone size: .
D gene: .
CDR3 length: 13
CDR3 protein: CASSLLTDQPQHF
CDR3 DNA: TGTGCCAGCAGCTTGCTGACAGATCAGCCCCAGCATTTT

J gene: TRBJ2-7
V gene: TRBV11-3
clone size: .
D gene: TRBD1
CDR3 length: 15
CDR3 protein: CASSLFGGQGLEQYF
CDR3 DNA: TGTGCCAGCAGCTTATTTGGTGGACAGGGCCTCGAGCAGTACTTC

J gene: TRBJ1-1
V gene: TRBV7-2
clone size: .
D gene: .
CDR3 length: 13
CDR3 protein: CASSLNPQGEAFF
CDR3 DNA: TGTGCCAGCAGCCTAAATCCGCAGGGAGAAGCTTTCTTT

J gene: TRBJ2-7
V gene: TRBV7-8
clone size: .
D gene: .
CDR3 length: 13
CDR3 protein: CASSLRGSYEQYF
CDR3 DNA: TGTGCCAGCAGCCTAAGAGGCTCCTACGAGCAGTACTTC

J gene: TRBJ2-3
V gene: TRBV5-1
clone size: .
D gene: TRBD2
CDR3 length: 17
CDR3 protein: CASSLALAGAHTDTQYF
CDR3 DNA: TGCGCCAGCAGCTTGGCACTAGCGGGAGCGCACACCGATACGCAGTATTTT

J gene: TRBJ1-1
V gene: TRBV29-1
clone size: .
D gene: .
CDR3 length: 13
CDR3 protein: CSVAQTLNAEAFF
CDR3 DNA: TGCAGCGTTGCCCAGACTCTGAACGCTGAAGCTTTCTTT

J gene: TRBJ2-3
V gene: TRBV19
clone size: .
D gene: TRBD2
CDR3 length: 15
CDR3 protein: CASSTLAGVRDTQYF
CDR3 DNA: TGTGCCAGTAGTACCCTAGCGGGAGTCAGAGATACGCAGTATTTT

J gene: TRBJ1-2
V gene: TRBV5-1
clone size: .
D gene: .
CDR3 length: 14
CDR3 protein: CASSPRQENYGYTF
CDR3 DNA: TGCGCCAGCAGCCCCCGACAGGAAAACTATGGCTACACCTTC

J gene: TRBJ2-3
V gene: TRBV5-6
clone size: .
D gene: .
CDR3 length: 16
CDR3 protein: CASSLGLEGFTDTQYF
CDR3 DNA: TGTGCCAGCAGCTTGGGGCTGGAGGGATTCACAGATACGCAGTATTTT